The clone carrying this TCR beta chain has only a few counts. Its specificity is not known. Additional DNA sequences in this sample encode the identical CDR3. The PCR made use of 60 Vbeta and 13 Jbeta primers. Sequenced by immunoSEQ multiplex PCR; TCRdb stores in-frame clones only, minus some. The table records fewer than 100,000 clones, around 76% of them present only once. The entry originates in a study of cytomegalovirus exposure and HLA in healthy donors. Study results and caveats: Some public TCRs appeared in many individuals, while most sequences were rare. In an earlier analysis, about 87% or about 30%: the productive usage of most TCR beta V segments. A later analysis linked 15,000 to 20,000 TCR beta sequences to HLA alleles at 0.05 false discovery rate.

CDR1 is MNHNS, CDR2 SASEGT, per germline. V gave up 6 bases and J gave up 2 bases, with 10 bases separating them. CDR3 length: 13 residues. V usage is TRBV6-1 and J usage is TRBJ2-5; perhaps TRBD2 as D (5 bases). The clonotype originates from a middle-aged man in good health and CMV-seropositive. The sequenced sample consisted of PBMCs. CDR3 DNA: TGTGCCAGCAGCGTGGACTGGCAAGAGACCCAGTACTTC. This gives the protein CASSVDWQETQYF.